The 19 T cell receptor beta chains presented below share a single source sample, sequenced in a study of Ad26.COV2.S vaccination and SARS-CoV-2 variants. TCRdb keeps only in-frame clones here, not all; method: immunoSEQ multiplex PCR. The sample lists around 370,000 clones; about 90% were seen once. The sequencing here drew on peripheral blood, taken after recovery from COVID-19. Receptors were obtained from a human donor who had recovered from COVID-19.

The CDR3 region is CASSTSRQGRNEQYF. The CDR3 DNA reads TGTGCCAGCAGCACATCCCGACAGGGAAGGAACGAGCAGTACTTC. V usage is TRBV5-4 and J usage is TRBJ2-7, with TRBD1 matching 7 bases. The CDR3 sequence is 15 residues long. Germline V gene lookup returns CDR1 SGHNT and CDR2 YYREEE (reference sequence). Trimming took 4 bases from V and 5 from J; bases not matched to a gene: 12.

This sequence joins TRBV13 and TRBJ2-7; possible D gene TRBD1, 6 bases. Germline V gives CDR1 PRHDT, CDR2 FYEKMQ (reference sequence). The CDR3 is 13 amino acids. V was trimmed by 6 bases and J by 5 bases, leaving 14 bases between them. The CDR3 coding sequence is TGTGCCAGCAGGGGGCAGGGGCGCCACGAGCAGTACTTC. As protein: CASRGQGRHEQYF. Combining the CDR3 with reference TRBV13 and TRBJ2-7 gives the whole variable domain AAGVIQSPRHLIKEKRETATLKCYPIPRHDTVYWYQQGPGQDPQFLISFYEKMQSDKGSIPDRFSAQQFSDYHSELNMSSLELGDSALYFCASRGQGRHEQYFGPGTRLTVT.

The J gene is TRBJ1-4, the V gene TRBV18; 9 bases are shared with TRBD1. J was trimmed by 6 bases and V by 3 bases; bases with no gene match: 5. The CDR3 has 15 amino acids. Per the germline V gene, CDR1 is KGHSH and CDR2 is LQKENI. As DNA, the CDR3 is TGTGCCAGCTCACCGTCACAGGGGGCGGATGAAAAACTGTTTTTT. Amino acids: CASSPSQGADEKLFF.

The rearrangement links TRBV13 to TRBJ2-1, with TRBD2 matching 9 bases. CDR3 size: 14 residues. With 6 bases clipped from V and 14 bases from J, the junction kept 14 bases outside the gene matches. Per the germline V gene, CDR1 is PRHDT and CDR2 is FYEKMQ (reference sequence). CDR3 DNA sequence: TGTGCCAGCAGAGAGCGGGGGGTCCCCAGTGCGGAGTTCTTC. This sequence encodes CASRERGVPSAEFF.

The CDR3 loop is CASSESSYEQYF. CDR3 sequence (DNA): TGTGCCAGCAGCGAGAGCTCCTACGAGCAGTACTTC. This rearrangement joins TRBV5-6 to TRBJ2-7; D unclear. The CDR3 length is 12 residues. CDR1 SGHDT and CDR2 YYEEEE come from the germline V gene. V was clipped by 4 bases and J by 0 bases, with 5 bases between them.

The chain is built from TRBV24-1 and TRBJ2-5; unclear D gene. CDR1 is KGHDR and CDR2 is SFDVKD in the germline V gene. This CDR3 contains 13 residues. Trimming removed 6 bases at V and 2 bases at J, with 9 bases between. The CDR3 here is CATSSAEQETQYF. CDR3 in DNA: TGTGCCACCAGTTCAGCAGAACAAGAGACCCAGTACTTC.

The rearrangement joins TRBV15 to TRBJ1-1; tentative D call: TRBD1 (5 bases). Per the germline V gene, CDR1 is LNHNV and CDR2 is YYDKDF (reference sequence). V lost 0 bases and J lost 4, with 9 bases in between. There are 14 residues in the CDR3. In DNA, the CDR3 is TGTGCCACCAGCAGAGATCGCAGGGCCACTGAAGCTTTCTTT. Residues: CATSRDRRATEAFF. The full variable domain, its missing parts supplied by reference TRBV15 and TRBJ1-1, is DAMVIQNPRYQVTQFGKPVTLSCSQTLNHNVMYWYQQKSSQAPKLLFHYYDKDFNNEADTPDNFQSRRPNTSFCFLDIRSPGLGDTAMYLCATSRDRRATEAFFGQGTRLTVV.

The gene calls are TRBV3-1 (or the pseudogene TRBV3-2) and TRBJ2-2; D unresolved. The CDR3 is made up of 15 amino acids. Germline CDR1 LGHDT, CDR2 YNNKEL (reference sequence). Trimming removed 2 bases at V and 6 bases at J, with 13 bases between. The CDR3 is CASSQNPTPPGELFF. CDR3 DNA sequence: TGTGCCAGCAGCCAAAACCCAACACCGCCCGGGGAGCTGTTTTTT.

This chain uses TRBV5-1 with TRBJ1-4; D is possibly TRBD1 (5 bases). This CDR3 has 15 amino acids. The germline gives CDR1 SGHRS, CDR2 YFSETQ. V was pared by 2 bases and J by 8 bases, with 16 bases between. CDR3 amino acids: CASSFMGQGEEKLFF. The CDR3 DNA sequence: TGCGCCAGCAGCTTCATGGGCCAAGGGGAAGAAAAACTGTTTTTT.

In nucleotides, the CDR3 is TGTGCCGGCTCCGGTTCAGCGGTGGTACGGCAGTTCTTC. Amino acid sequence: CAGSGSAVVRQFF. The chain is built from TRBV6-5 and TRBJ2-1; tentative D call: TRBD2 (5 bases). Per the germline V gene, CDR1 is MNHEY and CDR2 is SVGAGI. The ends were cut back, 11 bases at V and 12 bases at J, with 23 bases in the middle. The CDR3 loop spans 13 amino acids.

The J gene is TRBJ2-5, the V gene TRBV21-1; the listed D gene, TRBD1, was not tested against the DNA. TRBV21-1 is listed as a pseudogene. This CDR3 has 15 amino acids. The CDR3 nucleotides are TGTGCCAGCAGCAGACGGGGACAGGGTCAAGAGACCCAGTACTTC. This sequence encodes CASSRRGQGQETQYF.

The chain links TRBV7-3 to TRBJ1-2, with 9 bases identical to TRBD1. Per the germline V gene, CDR1 is SGHTA and CDR2 is FQGTGA. The CDR3 spans 15 residues. V lost 5 bases, J lost 3 bases, and 7 bases stayed unmatched. In nucleotides, the CDR3 is TGTGCCAGCAGCCCCCGGACAGGGGTTGACTATGGCTACACCTTC. Translating it yields CASSPRTGVDYGYTF.

This clone was recorded once. The CDR3 here is CASSLGQGRDEQYF. The CDR3 DNA reads as TGTGCCAGCAGCTTGGGACAGGGAAGAGACGAGCAGTACTTC. This chain uses TRBV5-4 with TRBJ2-7, with 7 bases fitting TRBD1. Trimming at V came to 0 bases and at J to 5 bases, leaving 5 bases not matched to a gene. The V gene's germline CDR1 is SGHNT and CDR2 YYREEE (reference sequence). The CDR3 consists of 14 residues.

CDR3 residues: CASSEGGGNEQFF. The DNA of the CDR3 is TGTGCCAGCAGTGAAGGGGGAGGCAATGAGCAGTTCTTC. The chain uses TRBV2 and TRBJ2-1; D is possibly TRBD2 (6 bases). The CDR3 spans 13 residues. Germline lookup yields CDR1 SNHLY and CDR2 FYNNEI. V lost 1 base to trimming and J lost 6 bases, with 7 bases between them.

This clone is a singleton in its sample. The CDR3 DNA reads TGTGCCAGCAGTTACAGGGGCGGGGAGACCCAGTACTTC. It encodes CASSYRGGETQYF. The V and J genes are TRBV12-3 or TRBV12-4 and TRBJ2-5, with 7 bases identical to TRBD1. The CDR3 runs to 13 residues. The V and J ends lost 4 bases and 5 bases, in that order; junction bases with no gene match: 4.

The chain joins TRBV13 to TRBJ2-2; TRBD1 matches at 7 bases. From germline, CDR1 is PRHDT and CDR2 FYEKMQ (reference sequence). V was pared by 4 bases and J by 2 bases, with 4 bases of the junction left unmatched. This CDR3 is built from 15 residues. The CDR3 nucleotides read TGTGCCAGCAGCTCCCGGGACAGTAACACCGGGGAGCTGTTTTTT. Encoded protein: CASSSRDSNTGELFF. Based on the CDR3 plus reference TRBV13 and TRBJ2-2, the full variable domain is AAGVIQSPRHLIKEKRETATLKCYPIPRHDTVYWYQQGPGQDPQFLISFYEKMQSDKGSIPDRFSAQQFSDYHSELNMSSLELGDSALYFCASSSRDSNTGELFFGEGSRLTVL.

The chain couples TRBV24-1 to TRBJ2-1; D perhaps matches TRBD2 (5 bases). The CDR3 runs 13 residues. CDR1 KGHDR and CDR2 SFDVKD come from the germline V gene. Trimming left V 1 base short and J 12 bases short, with 12 bases between. The CDR3 loop reads CATSDFTGSGQFF. In DNA form, the CDR3 reads TGTGCCACCAGTGATTTCACGGGGTCGGGGCAGTTCTTC.

The chain employs TRBV5-8 and TRBJ1-3; D uncertain. V gave up 1 base and J gave up 0 bases, with 8 bases separating them. The germline CDR1 and CDR2 sequences are SGHTS and YDEGEE. CDR3 length: 15 amino acids. The CDR3 DNA sequence: TGTGCCAGCAGCTTGAACGCCGGCTCTGGAAACACCATATATTTT. It codes for CASSLNAGSGNTIYF.

The rearrangement joins TRBV10-3 to TRBJ2-1, with 16 bases lining up with TRBD2. Germline CDR1 is ENHRY and CDR2 is SYGVKD. Trimming cost V 4 bases and J 6 bases; bases outside gene matches: 6. The CDR3 runs 17 residues. CDR3 protein: CAISVGTSGGAGNEQFF. The CDR3 DNA reads as TGTGCCATCAGTGTCGGGACTAGCGGGGGGGCGGGCAATGAGCAGTTCTTC.